The 23 T cell receptor beta chains below come from one sample, sequenced in a study of CD8 T cells in Susac syndrome. Reverse transcription used roughly 0.45 to 1 ug RNA and random hexamers. TCRdb used MiXCR to reprocess the immunoSEQ multiplex PCR reads, holding one entry per CDR3 protein. This sample has 100,000 to 110,000 distinct CDR3 sequences, with roughly 96% found just once. Sequencing used CD8+ T cells from PBMCs. Receptors originate from a human donor with Susac syndrome.

The count of this clonotype is one. V and J are TRBV5-4 and TRBJ1-1; TRBD1 is a possible D gene (6 bases). V shed 0 bases and J shed 4 bases, with 13 bases lying between them. Germline assignment: CDR1 SGHNT and CDR2 YYREEE (reference sequence). The CDR3 extends over 15 amino acids. CDR3 protein: CASSLGQAAVTEAFF. In nucleotides, the CDR3 is TGTGCCAGCAGCTTGGGACAGGCAGCGGTCACTGAAGCTTTCTTT.

The chain is built from TRBV9 and TRBJ1-2; weak D call: TRBD1 (6 bases). V lost 1 base to trimming and J lost 6 bases, with 13 bases between them. This CDR3 contains 14 residues. The germline CDR1 and CDR2 sequences are SGDLS and YYNGEE. The CDR3 nucleotides read TGTGCCAGCAGCGTAAGGGGGACGGATGATGGCTACACCTTC. Translated: CASSVRGTDDGYTF. Combining the CDR3 with reference TRBV9 and TRBJ1-2 gives the whole variable domain DSGVTQTPKHLITATGQRVTLRCSPRSGDLSVYWYQQSLDQGLQFLIQYYNGEERAKGNILERFSAQQFPDLHSELNLSSLELGDSALYFCASSVRGTDDGYTFGSGTRLTVV.

Only one count was recorded for this clonotype. The chain has TRBV3-1 and TRBJ2-7; no clear D. V dropped 4 bases and J dropped 3 bases, with 10 bases sitting between them. There are 13 residues in the CDR3. Germline values: CDR1 LGHDT, CDR2 YNNKEL (reference sequence). In DNA, the CDR3 is TGTGCCAGCAGCCTTATGTCTAGCTACGAGCAGTACTTC. Protein: CASSLMSSYEQYF.

J is TRBJ1-1 and V is TRBV7-2; TRBD1 might be the D (6 bases). Germline loops: CDR1 SGHTA, CDR2 FQGNSA. The CDR3 extends over 14 amino acids. The V and J ends lost 5 bases and 1 base respectively, with 11 bases between them. DNA for the CDR3: TGTGCCAGCAGCGCGGGACAATGGAACACTGAAGCTTTCTTT. It codes for CASSAGQWNTEAFF.

The chain has TRBV20-1 and TRBJ2-1, with D perhaps given as TRBD1 or TRBD2 (5 bases each). Per the germline V gene, CDR1 is DFQATT and CDR2 is SNEGSKA (reference sequence). Trimming pared 3 bases from V and 6 bases from J, leaving 9 bases between. This CDR3 has 12 residues. For the CDR3, the DNA is TGCAGTGCTAGGGGGGTAAGCAATGAGCAGTTCTTC. This sequence encodes CSARGVSNEQFF.

This chain connects TRBV12-3 or TRBV12-4 to TRBJ2-7; TRBD1 matches at 9 bases. The CDR3 extends over 13 amino acids. V lost 3 bases and J lost 12; bases outside the gene matches: 9. The CDR3 is CASSLGDRAPRYF. CDR3 DNA sequence: TGTGCCAGCAGTTTGGGGGACAGGGCCCCCCGGTACTTC.

The chain combines TRBV5-1 with TRBJ1-6, with D possibly matching TRBD1 (6 bases). Trimming removed 0 bases at V and 10 bases at J, with 8 bases between. CDR3 length: 13 residues. Germline V gene lookup returns CDR1 SGHRS and CDR2 YFSETQ. Here the CDR3 reads CASSLDRDSPLHF. In DNA, the CDR3 is TGCGCCAGCAGCTTGGACAGGGACTCACCCCTCCACTTT.

This chain links TRBV4-1 with TRBJ2-3; TRBD2 aligns across 10 bases. The V gene's germline CDR1 is MGHRA and CDR2 YSYEKL. The J segment lost 1 base and the V segment lost 3 bases, leaving 4 bases of the junction unmatched. This CDR3 spans 16 amino acids. CDR3 nucleotide sequence: TGCGCCAGCAGCCATCCCGGGACTAGCGGCACAGATACGCAGTATTTT. Translated: CASSHPGTSGTDTQYF.

CDR3 DNA: TGTGCCAGCAGCGTAGAGGTAGGGAACACCGGGGAGCTGTTTTTT. Translation gives CASSVEVGNTGELFF. The J gene is TRBJ2-2, the V gene TRBV9; D is undetermined. This CDR3 spans 15 amino acids. Between the trimmed V and J ends, which lost 0 bases and 1 base, there was a span of 7 bases. The germline CDR1 and CDR2 sequences are SGDLS and YYNGEE.

The genes are TRBV6-6 and TRBJ1-1; the D is unclear. The V gene lost 6 bases and the J gene lost 5 bases, with 7 bases spanning the gap. Per germline, CDR1 MNHNY and CDR2 SVGAGI (reference sequence). The CDR3 sequence is 11 residues long. The CDR3 sequence: CASRVDTEAFF. The CDR3 DNA follows: TGTGCCAGCAGGGTAGATACTGAAGCTTTCTTT.

The gene calls are TRBV7-9 and TRBJ1-2; perhaps TRBD1 as D (6 bases). Looked up from germline, CDR1 is SEHNR and CDR2 is FQNEAQ (reference sequence). The CDR3 contains 13 residues. The V gene lost 6 bases and the J gene lost 7 bases, with 15 bases spanning the gap. The CDR3 loop is CASSRDPGVGYTF. The CDR3 nucleotides are TGTGCCAGCAGTCGCGACCCAGGGGTTGGCTACACCTTC.

In nucleotides, the CDR3 is TGCAGTGCTACCAGGACAGGGGTGAACATTCAGTACTTC. It codes for CSATRTGVNIQYF. The chain uses TRBV20-1 and TRBJ2-4, with 9 bases fitting TRBD1. The CDR3 extends over 13 amino acids. J was trimmed by 7 bases and V by 4 bases; bases with no gene match: 5. Germline loops: CDR1 DFQATT, CDR2 SNEGSKA (reference sequence).

This chain connects TRBV3-1 to TRBJ1-1; maybe TRBD1 (5 bases). V lost 8 bases, J lost 3 bases, and 7 bases lay in between. There are 11 residues in the CDR3. CDR1 and CDR2 from the germline V gene are LGHDT and YNNKEL (reference sequence). The CDR3 DNA is TGTGCCAGCGTAGGGGACACTGAAGCTTTCTTT. As protein: CASVGDTEAFF.

This clonotype has just one count. The chain combines TRBV18 with TRBJ1-5, with TRBD1 matching 7 bases. This CDR3 is built from 15 residues. V gave up 4 bases and J gave up 1 base; unmatched junction bases: 4. Germline values: CDR1 KGHSH, CDR2 LQKENI. The DNA of the CDR3 is TGTGCCAGCTCACAACTGACAGGGAGCAATCAGCCCCAGCATTTT. This codes for CASSQLTGSNQPQHF.

The chain carries TRBV20-1 and TRBJ2-4; the D gene is possibly TRBD2 (5 bases). This CDR3 is built from 15 residues. Germline V lookup: CDR1 DFQATT, CDR2 SNEGSKA (reference sequence). Trimming took off 1 base at V and 0 bases at J, with 10 bases between the two ends. CDR3 residues: CSARGTLVAKNIQYF. The CDR3 DNA reads as TGCAGTGCTAGAGGGACTTTAGTAGCCAAAAACATTCAGTACTTC.

The chain combines TRBV29-1 with TRBJ2-7; 8 bases are shared with TRBD1. From germline, CDR1 is SQVTM and CDR2 ANQGSEA. The CDR3 is 13 residues long. V dropped 6 bases and J dropped 3; count of bases not matched to a gene: 7. CDR3 loop: CSVQGQGLYEQYF. Written as DNA, the CDR3 is TGCAGCGTGCAAGGACAGGGTCTCTACGAGCAGTACTTC.

V gene TRBV15 combines with J gene TRBJ1-1; 9 bases fit TRBD1. The germline gives CDR1 LNHNV, CDR2 YYDKDF (reference sequence). The trim removed 1 base at V and 4 bases at J, leaving 4 bases unmatched. The CDR3 contains 15 residues. CDR3 in amino acids: CATSRAQGASTEAFF. For the CDR3, the DNA is TGTGCCACCAGCAGAGCACAGGGGGCGAGCACTGAAGCTTTCTTT.

J is TRBJ2-7 and V is TRBV6-5, with 8 bases identical to TRBD2. The germline gives CDR1 MNHEY, CDR2 SVGAGI. V was pared by 10 bases and J by 2 bases, with 7 bases of the junction left unmatched. This CDR3 comprises 13 residues. CDR3 in amino acids: CATKRGNTYEQYF. CDR3 DNA: TGTGCCACCAAGCGGGGGAACACCTACGAGCAGTACTTC.

The V and J genes are TRBV3-1 and TRBJ1-1; D gene uncertain. The V end lost 6 bases, the J end lost 4 bases, and 9 bases lay between the germline ends. CDR1 is LGHDT and CDR2 is YNNKEL in the germline V gene (reference sequence). This CDR3 contains 12 residues. For the CDR3, the DNA is TGTGCCAGCAGGGGTTTGGGCACTGAAGCTTTCTTT. This gives the protein CASRGLGTEAFF. The whole variable domain, remainder taken from reference TRBV3-1 and TRBJ1-1, is DTAVSQTPKYLVTQMGNDKSIKCEQNLGHDTMYWYKQDSKKFLKIMFSYNNKELIINETVPNRFSPKSPDKAHLNLHINSLELGDSAVYFCASRGLGTEAFFGQGTRLTVV.

J is TRBJ1-1 and V is TRBV4-1; D remains unclear. The V gene lost 2 bases and the J gene lost 1 base, with 11 bases spanning the gap. The CDR3 has 15 amino acids. Germline CDR1 MGHRA, CDR2 YSYEKL. This CDR3 is CASSQFGRENTEAFF. CDR3 DNA: TGCGCCAGCAGCCAATTCGGACGGGAGAACACTGAAGCTTTCTTT.

J is TRBJ1-2 and V is TRBV29-1, with 10 bases aligning to TRBD1. Germline CDR1 reads SQVTM; CDR2 reads ANQGSEA. Trimming took 3 bases from V and 4 from J; bases not matched to a gene: 5. This CDR3 has 14 amino acids. The CDR3 region has the DNA TGCAGCGTTGAGGTGACAGGGGGCGGCTATGGCTACACCTTC. Translated, it gives CSVEVTGGGYGYTF.

V gene TRBV2 combines with J gene TRBJ2-3; D possibly uses TRBD1 or TRBD2 (5 bases each). CDR3 length: 14 amino acids. CDR1 SNHLY and CDR2 FYNNEI come from the germline V gene. The germline V and J ends were trimmed by 6 bases and 0 bases, with 10 bases remaining between them. The DNA of the CDR3 is TGTGCCAGCAGGTCGGGACCGAGCACAGATACGCAGTATTTT. It specifies CASRSGPSTDTQYF.

The rearrangement links TRBV20-1 to TRBJ2-7; D unresolved. V gave up 4 bases and J gave up 6 bases, with 7 bases separating them. Germline V gives CDR1 DFQATT, CDR2 SNEGSKA (reference sequence). This CDR3 comprises 10 residues. The CDR3 loop is CSAISGEQYF. The CDR3, as DNA: TGCAGTGCTATCTCGGGCGAGCAGTACTTC.